This T cell receptor (beta chain) emerged from a study of technical replicates of blood from a handful of donors. The protocol was immunoSEQ multiplex PCR, while the TCRdb copy is restricted to in-frame clones and leaves out a portion. The table includes 85,000 to 100,000 clones, 90% to 97% detected once. The TCR originated in a human donor in good health. The sample consisted of T cells isolated from PBMCs.

CDR3 amino acids: CASSLYPEGNQPQHF. CDR3 nucleotides: TGCGCCAGCAGCTTGTACCCGGAGGGCAATCAGCCCCAGCATTTT. The chain joins TRBV5-1 to TRBJ1-5; D is uncertain. The length of the CDR3 is 15 residues. Per germline, CDR1 SGHRS and CDR2 YFSETQ. The V gene lost 1 base and the J gene lost 2 bases, with 10 bases spanning the gap.